These 28 T cell receptor beta chains originate from one sample sequenced in a study of CD8 T cells in ankylosing spondylitis. Whole-study results and caveats: Seven to nine highly homologous variants formed a TCR beta motif that appeared characteristic of ankylosing spondylitis blood.

TCRdb processed the 5' RACE reads anew with MiXCR; each CDR3 protein has one entry. The data contain hundreds of thousands of distinct CDR3 sequences, approximately 10% of them singletons. For these TCRs, the target antigens are not known. Sample: blood, either unsorted or a sorted T cell fraction (not recorded which). The receptor source for this set is a male donor with ankylosing spondylitis.

Only a few counts were recorded for this clonotype. V is TRBV4-3 and J is TRBJ2-7; D is perhaps TRBD1 or TRBD2 (5 bases each). Germline CDR1 LGHNA, CDR2 YSLEER. V lost 4 bases and J lost 5, with 21 bases in between. This CDR3 contains 16 residues. CDR3 amino acids: CASSRMMGPSPHEQYF. CDR3 sequence (DNA): TGCGCCAGCAGCCGAATGATGGGACCGAGCCCCCACGAGCAGTACTTC.

This clonotype came up many times. V usage is TRBV12-3 or TRBV12-4 and J usage is TRBJ2-3, with 9 positions matching TRBD1. V was clipped by 3 bases and J by 4 bases; unmatched bases: 5. This CDR3 has 15 amino acids. The CDR3 bases are TGTGCCAGCAGTTTTGTACAGGGGGCGGCAGATACGCAGTATTTT. This translates into CASSFVQGAADTQYF.

This clonotype has more than one count but fewer than ten. This sequence joins TRBV6-4 and TRBJ2-1; possible D gene TRBD1, 5 bases. Germline V gene data show CDR1 as MRHNA and CDR2 as SNTAGT. Trimming left V 5 bases short and J 9 bases short, with 17 bases between. The CDR3 has 14 residues. CDR3 in DNA: TGTGCCAGCAGTAACATTGACAGACTTAGTGAGCAGTTCTTC. It codes for CASSNIDRLSEQFF.

This clonotype has at least ten counts. CDR3 DNA sequence: TGCAGCGTCCCCAGCGGACAGCTCAATGAGCAGTTCTTC. Translated, it gives CSVPSGQLNEQFF. The chain recombines TRBV29-1 with TRBJ2-1; possibly TRBD1 for D (6 bases). Germline values: CDR1 SQVTM, CDR2 ANQGSEA. The V and J ends lost 6 bases and 6 bases respectively, with 15 bases between them. The CDR3 extends over 13 amino acids.

This clonotype was detected ten times or more. The V gene is TRBV5-1, the J gene TRBJ1-2; D gene ambiguous. With 5 bases removed from V and 3 bases from J, the gap between germline ends came to 17 bases. Germline V gene data show CDR1 as SGHRS and CDR2 as YFSETQ. CDR3 length: 15 amino acids. CDR3 coding DNA: TGCGCCAGCAGGAAGAGGAGAGCTACGGACTATGGCTACACCTTC. Translation: CASRKRRATDYGYTF.

The CDR3: CASSFRYSAGAFF. The CDR3 nucleotides are TGTGCCAGCAGCTTCCGGTACAGCGCGGGCGCTTTCTTT. This sequence joins TRBV7-9 and TRBJ1-1, with D uncertain. V gave up 3 bases and J gave up 11 bases, with 16 bases separating them. The CDR3 contains 13 residues. Germline CDR1 reads SEHNR; CDR2 reads FQNEAQ (reference sequence).

This clonotype has a count of ten or more. The chain links TRBV5-1 to TRBJ2-3; D call uncertain. Germline loops: CDR1 SGHRS, CDR2 YFSETQ. The CDR3 totals 14 residues. Trimming shortened V by 2 bases and J by 3 bases, and 10 bases separated the two germline ends. CDR3 in amino acids: CASSFSSSTDTQYF. Here the CDR3 DNA reads TGCGCCAGCAGCTTTAGTAGCAGTACAGATACGCAGTATTTT. Using reference TRBV5-1 and TRBJ2-3 for the parts outside the CDR3, the full variable domain is KAGVTQTPRYLIKTRGQQVTLSCSPISGHRSVSWYQQTPGQGLQFLFEYFSETQRNKGNFPGRFSGRQFSNSRSEMNVSTLELGDSALYLCASSFSSSTDTQYFGPGTRLTVL.

This clonotype was found a few times. The chain recombines TRBV10-3 with TRBJ2-5; 12 nucleotides line up with TRBD2. In germline, CDR1 is ENHRY, CDR2 SYGVKD. Trimming removed 6 bases from V and 4 bases from J; junction bases left unmatched: 9. This CDR3 is 16 amino acids long. The CDR3 is CAISEDPGLAGETQYF. The DNA of the CDR3 is TGTGCCATCAGCGAGGACCCGGGACTAGCGGGAGAGACCCAGTACTTC.

This clonotype was recorded at least ten times. The V and J genes are TRBV5-5 and TRBJ1-1; no clear D gene. Germline loops: CDR1 SGHKS, CDR2 YYEKEE (reference sequence). V was clipped by 2 bases and J by 1 base, with 6 bases between them. The CDR3 runs 13 residues. In nucleotides, the CDR3 is TGTGCCAGCAGCTTTATAGCGAACACTGAAGCTTTCTTT. It yields the protein CASSFIANTEAFF.

Only a few counts were recorded for this clonotype. The CDR3 nucleotides are TGTGCCAGCATCCGGACTAGCAGCGCCTACAATGAGCAGTTCTTC. Translation: CASIRTSSAYNEQFF. The chain has TRBV7-2 and TRBJ2-1; 8 bases map to TRBD2. Germline V gene sequence: CDR1 SGHTA, CDR2 FQGNSA. The V gene end was trimmed by 7 bases and the J gene end by 2 bases; junction bases not matched to a gene: 7. The CDR3 is made up of 15 amino acids.

This clonotype was observed a few times. This chain connects TRBV5-8 to TRBJ2-1, with a possible D match to TRBD1 (6 bases). Trimming pared 2 bases from V and 10 bases from J, leaving 10 bases between. In germline, CDR1 is SGHTS, CDR2 YDEGEE. The CDR3 covers 12 residues. CDR3 DNA sequence: TGTGCCAGCAGCTTCGACAGGTGGGAGCAGTTCTTC. Residues: CASSFDRWEQFF.

This clonotype was observed a handful of times. The rearrangement uses TRBV11-2 and TRBJ2-7; the D is unclear. With 5 bases removed from V and 0 bases from J, the gap between germline ends came to 11 bases. This CDR3 contains 14 residues. Germline V gives CDR1 SGHAT, CDR2 FQNNGV. CDR3 in amino acids: CASSPRASSYEQYF. CDR3 DNA sequence: TGTGCCAGCAGCCCCCGTGCGTCCTCCTACGAGCAGTACTTC.

Many counts were recorded for this clonotype. V gene TRBV12-3 or TRBV12-4 combines with J gene TRBJ2-1, with 7 bases fitting TRBD2. J was trimmed by 0 bases and V by 6 bases; bases with no gene match: 8. The CDR3 contains 16 residues. CDR3 protein: CASSLRGLSSYNEQFF. The CDR3 bases are TGTGCCAGCAGCCTAAGGGGACTAAGCTCCTACAATGAGCAGTTCTTC.

This clonotype was seen a few times. The chain has TRBV4-3 and TRBJ2-5; TRBD2 agrees at 11 bases. The V segment lost 3 bases and the J segment 4 bases; nucleotides outside the gene matches: 7. Per germline, CDR1 LGHNA and CDR2 YSLEER. The CDR3 sequence is 16 residues long. The CDR3 here is CASSHVGSGGAETQYF. The CDR3 DNA follows: TGCGCCAGCAGCCATGTGGGTAGCGGGGGGGCAGAGACCCAGTACTTC.

V gene TRBV10-3 combines with J gene TRBJ2-7, with 10 bases aligning to TRBD2. The trim removed 6 bases at V and 0 bases at J, leaving 20 bases unmatched. CDR1 and CDR2 from the germline V gene are ENHRY and SYGVKD. The CDR3 length is 20 residues. This CDR3 is CAISSAFASGSFGSSYEQYF. The CDR3 bases are TGTGCCATCAGCTCCGCATTTGCTAGCGGGAGTTTTGGGAGCTCCTACGAGCAGTACTTC.

This clonotype was recorded many times. The chain's CDR3 is CASSQDEVNEQFF. The DNA for the CDR3 is TGTGCCAGCAGCCAAGACGAGGTCAATGAGCAGTTCTTC. The rearrangement joins TRBV4-2 to TRBJ2-1, with D unclear. Germline values: CDR1 LGHNA, CDR2 YNFKEQ. Trimming cost V 0 bases and J 6 bases, with 6 bases left between them. This CDR3 spans 13 amino acids.

DNA of the CDR3: TGCGCCAGCAGAACCACTAGCATGGAGACCCAGTACTTC. Translation gives CASRTTSMETQYF. This chain links TRBV5-1 with TRBJ2-5, with D perhaps TRBD2 (6 bases). Germline assignment: CDR1 SGHRS and CDR2 YFSETQ. V was shortened by 5 bases and J by 5 bases, with 13 bases between the two germline ends. The CDR3 covers 13 residues.

This clonotype was counted only a few times. The V gene is TRBV20-1, the J gene TRBJ2-3; 10 positions agree with TRBD2. Germline V gives CDR1 DFQATT, CDR2 SNEGSKA (reference sequence). This CDR3 has 16 amino acids. The J segment lost 5 bases and the V segment lost 3 bases, leaving 11 bases of the junction unmatched. As DNA, the CDR3 is TGCAGTGCTAGTTACCAAGCGGGGGGGCCAGGAGATACGCAGTATTTT. Translation gives CSASYQAGGPGDTQYF.

The chain carries TRBV10-1 and TRBJ2-7; the D gene is possibly TRBD2 (6 bases). The CDR3 spans 15 residues. The V gene's germline CDR1 is WNHNN and CDR2 SYGVQD (reference sequence). V was pared by 4 bases and J by 2 bases, with 15 bases between. The chain's CDR3 is CASSAPGTGTYEQYF. For the CDR3, the DNA is TGCGCCAGCAGTGCCCCCGGGACTGGAACCTACGAGCAGTACTTC.

This clonotype occurred a few times. The genes are TRBV20-1 and TRBJ2-5; TRBD1 is a possible D gene (5 bases). Per the germline V gene, CDR1 is DFQATT and CDR2 is SNEGSKA (reference sequence). Trimming removed 5 bases from V and 3 bases from J, with 13 bases in between. The CDR3 is 13 amino acids. The CDR3 coding sequence is TGCAGTGCTCAGAGGACACCGGAAGAGACCCAGTACTTC. Protein product: CSAQRTPEETQYF.

This clonotype showed up just a few times. The gene calls are TRBV9 and TRBJ2-1; possibly TRBD1 or TRBD2 for D (5 bases each). Germline V gene data show CDR1 as SGDLS and CDR2 as YYNGEE. CDR3 length equals 17 residues. Between the trimmed V and J ends, which lost 0 bases and 0 bases, there was a span of 13 bases. The CDR3 DNA follows: TGTGCCAGCAGCGTAGAGCCGGGGACCTTCTCCTACAATGAGCAGTTCTTC. Amino acids: CASSVEPGTFSYNEQFF.

The J gene is TRBJ1-2, the V gene TRBV27; D perhaps matches TRBD1 (5 bases). The CDR3 extends over 15 amino acids. The V end was cut by 2 bases, the J end by 9 bases, with 19 bases between. Germline loops: CDR1 MNHEY, CDR2 SMNVEV (reference sequence). CDR3 sequence (DNA): TGTGCCAGCAGTTTAAGTGGGGGTTTGCGGATCCGCTACACCTTC. Residues: CASSLSGGLRIRYTF.

This clonotype was detected a few times. The rearrangement joins TRBV6-1 to TRBJ1-2; weak D call: TRBD1 (5 bases). V lost 10 bases to trimming and J lost 2 bases, with 20 bases between them. This CDR3 is 15 amino acids long. Germline loops: CDR1 MNHNS, CDR2 SASEGT. CDR3 in amino acids: CATREGRGSNYGYTF. As DNA, the CDR3 is TGTGCCACCAGGGAGGGTCGAGGGAGCAACTATGGCTACACCTTC.

The chain joins TRBV20-1 to TRBJ2-1, with 11 bases identical to TRBD2. The germline V gene has CDR1 DFQATT and CDR2 SNEGSKA (reference sequence). This CDR3 is 14 amino acids long. Trimming cost V 5 bases and J 4 bases; bases outside gene matches: 4. The chain's CDR3 is CSAPRLAGYNEQFF. The CDR3 DNA reads as TGCAGTGCTCCCCGACTAGCGGGGTACAATGAGCAGTTCTTC.

There are a few counts of this clonotype. The chain combines TRBV5-1 with TRBJ2-5; 7 bases align to TRBD2. V shed 7 bases, J shed 0 bases, and the junction held 3 bases outside the gene matches. Germline V gene data show CDR1 as SGHRS and CDR2 as YFSETQ. CDR3 size: 13 residues. CDR3 amino acids: CASGREDQETQYF. For the CDR3, the DNA is TGCGCCAGCGGCCGGGAGGACCAAGAGACCCAGTACTTC. The full variable domain, completed using reference TRBV5-1 and TRBJ2-5, is KAGVTQTPRYLIKTRGQQVTLSCSPISGHRSVSWYQQTPGQGLQFLFEYFSETQRNKGNFPGRFSGRQFSNSRSEMNVSTLELGDSALYLCASGREDQETQYFGPGTRLLVL.

This clonotype was counted only a few times. This sequence joins TRBV14 and TRBJ2-1; no reliable D call. This CDR3 is 15 amino acids long. V gave up 4 bases and J gave up 0 bases, with 10 bases separating them. The germline CDR1 and CDR2 sequences are SGHDN and FVKESK. The CDR3 DNA reads as TGTGCCAGCAGCCGGTGGATAGGCTCCTACAATGAGCAGTTCTTC. Translated: CASSRWIGSYNEQFF.

This chain links TRBV20-1 with TRBJ2-7; TRBD1 matches at 7 bases. CDR3 length: 12 amino acids. Germline CDR1 reads DFQATT; CDR2 reads SNEGSKA (reference sequence). The CDR3 DNA reads TGCAGACCTACACAGGGGTCCTACGAGCAGTACTTC. Translated, it gives CRPTQGSYEQYF.

The DNA for the CDR3 is TGTGCCAGCAGCTTCGTGACAGGGGGGGAGTACGAGCAGTACTTC. It encodes CASSFVTGGEYEQYF. This chain joins TRBV7-2 and TRBJ2-7, with 9 bases matching TRBD1. Germline CDR1 and CDR2: SGHTA and FQGNSA. With V trimmed by 3 bases and J by 4 bases, 7 bases remained unmatched. CDR3 length: 15 residues.